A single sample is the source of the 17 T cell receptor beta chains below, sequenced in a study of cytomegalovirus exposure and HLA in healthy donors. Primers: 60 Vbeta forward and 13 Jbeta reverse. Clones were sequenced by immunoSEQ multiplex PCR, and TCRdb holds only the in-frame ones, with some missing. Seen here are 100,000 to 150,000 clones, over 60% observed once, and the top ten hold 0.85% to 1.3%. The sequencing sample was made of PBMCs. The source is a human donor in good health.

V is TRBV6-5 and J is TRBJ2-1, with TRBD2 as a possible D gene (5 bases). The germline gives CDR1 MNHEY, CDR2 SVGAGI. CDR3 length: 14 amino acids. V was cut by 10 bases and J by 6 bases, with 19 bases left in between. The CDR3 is CATSRGREGNEQFF. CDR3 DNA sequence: TGTGCCACATCCCGGGGTCGGGAAGGCAATGAGCAGTTCTTC.

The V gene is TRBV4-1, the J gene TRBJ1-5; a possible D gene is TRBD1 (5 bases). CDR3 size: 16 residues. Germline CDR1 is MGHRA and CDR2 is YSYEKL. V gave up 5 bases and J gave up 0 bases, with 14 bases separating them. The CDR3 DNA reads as TGCGCCAGCAGCGAGAACAAGGGGTTTAGCAATCAGCCCCAGCATTTT. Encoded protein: CASSENKGFSNQPQHF.

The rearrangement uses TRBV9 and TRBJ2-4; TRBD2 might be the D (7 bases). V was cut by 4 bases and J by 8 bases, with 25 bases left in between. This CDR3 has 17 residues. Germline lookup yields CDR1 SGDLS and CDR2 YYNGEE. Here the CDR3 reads CASSKGVVPAGEDIQYF. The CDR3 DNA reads TGTGCCAGCAGCAAGGGGGTGGTGCCGGCGGGGGAGGACATTCAGTACTTC.

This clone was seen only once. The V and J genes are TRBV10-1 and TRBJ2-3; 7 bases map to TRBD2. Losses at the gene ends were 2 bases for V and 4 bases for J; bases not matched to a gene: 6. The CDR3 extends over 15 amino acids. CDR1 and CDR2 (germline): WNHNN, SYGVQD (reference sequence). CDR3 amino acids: CASSEGSAGADTQYF. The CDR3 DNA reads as TGCGCCAGCAGTGAGGGGAGTGCGGGAGCAGATACGCAGTATTTT.

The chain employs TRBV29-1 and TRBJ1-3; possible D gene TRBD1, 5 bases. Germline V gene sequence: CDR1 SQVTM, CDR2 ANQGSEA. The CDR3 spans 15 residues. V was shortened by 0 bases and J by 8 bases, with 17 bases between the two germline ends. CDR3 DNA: TGCAGCGTTGAAGATCGTGACAGTGTACAAGACACCATATATTTT. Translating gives CSVEDRDSVQDTIYF. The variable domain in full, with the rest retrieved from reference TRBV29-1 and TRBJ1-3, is SAVISQKPSRDICQRGTSLTIQCQVDSQVTMMFWYRQQPGQSLTLIATANQGSEATYESGFVIDKFPISRPNLTFSTLTVSNMSPEDSSIYLCSVEDRDSVQDTIYFGEGSWLTVV.

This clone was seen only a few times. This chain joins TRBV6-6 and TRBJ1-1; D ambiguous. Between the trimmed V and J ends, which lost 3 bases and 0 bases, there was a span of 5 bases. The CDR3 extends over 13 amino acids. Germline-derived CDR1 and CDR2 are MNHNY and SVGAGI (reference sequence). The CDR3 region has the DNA TGTGCCAGCAGTTATGACTTGAACACTGAAGCTTTCTTT. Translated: CASSYDLNTEAFF.

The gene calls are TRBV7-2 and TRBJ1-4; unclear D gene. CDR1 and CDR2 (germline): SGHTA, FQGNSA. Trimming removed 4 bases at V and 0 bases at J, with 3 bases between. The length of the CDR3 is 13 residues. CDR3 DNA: TGTGCCAGCAGCTCTGCAACTAATGAAAAACTGTTTTTT. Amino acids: CASSSATNEKLFF.

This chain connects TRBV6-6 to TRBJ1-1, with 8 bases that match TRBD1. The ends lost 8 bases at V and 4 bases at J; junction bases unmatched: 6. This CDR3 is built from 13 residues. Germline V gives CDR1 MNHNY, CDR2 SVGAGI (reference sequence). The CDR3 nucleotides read TGTGCCAGCGGTCCAACAGGGGGCACTGAAGCTTTCTTT. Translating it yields CASGPTGGTEAFF.

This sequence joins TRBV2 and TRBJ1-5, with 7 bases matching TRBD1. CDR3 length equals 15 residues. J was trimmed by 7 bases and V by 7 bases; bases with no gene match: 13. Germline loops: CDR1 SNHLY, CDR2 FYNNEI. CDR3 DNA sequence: TGTGCCAGCACTCCAACCTCGGGAGGGGGCCAGCCCCAGCATTTT. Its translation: CASTPTSGGGQPQHF.

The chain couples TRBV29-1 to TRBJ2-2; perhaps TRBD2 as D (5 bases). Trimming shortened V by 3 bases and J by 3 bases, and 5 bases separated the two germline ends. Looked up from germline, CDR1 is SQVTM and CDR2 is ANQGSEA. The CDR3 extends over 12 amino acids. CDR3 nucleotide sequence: TGCAGCGTTGACGGGGACACCGGGGAGCTGTTTTTT. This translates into CSVDGDTGELFF.

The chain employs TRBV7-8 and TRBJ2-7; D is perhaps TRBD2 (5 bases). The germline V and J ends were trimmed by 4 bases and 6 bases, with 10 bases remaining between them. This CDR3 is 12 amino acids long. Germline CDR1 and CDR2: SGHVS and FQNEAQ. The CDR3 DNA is TGTGCCAGCAGCTCCTCCCGGGGCGAGCAGTACTTC. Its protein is CASSSSRGEQYF.

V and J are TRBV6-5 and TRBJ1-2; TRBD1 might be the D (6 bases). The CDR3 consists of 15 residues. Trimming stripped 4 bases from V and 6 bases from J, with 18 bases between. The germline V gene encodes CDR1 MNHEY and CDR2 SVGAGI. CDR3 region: CASSFPPQGWDGYTF. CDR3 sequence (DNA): TGTGCCAGCAGTTTCCCACCTCAGGGGTGGGATGGCTACACCTTC.

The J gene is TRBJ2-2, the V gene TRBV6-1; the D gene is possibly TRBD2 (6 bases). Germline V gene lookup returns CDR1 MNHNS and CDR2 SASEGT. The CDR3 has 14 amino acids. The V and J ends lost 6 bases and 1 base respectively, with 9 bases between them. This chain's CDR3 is CASRGTENTGELFF. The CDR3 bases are TGTGCCAGCAGGGGGACTGAGAACACCGGGGAGCTGTTTTTT.

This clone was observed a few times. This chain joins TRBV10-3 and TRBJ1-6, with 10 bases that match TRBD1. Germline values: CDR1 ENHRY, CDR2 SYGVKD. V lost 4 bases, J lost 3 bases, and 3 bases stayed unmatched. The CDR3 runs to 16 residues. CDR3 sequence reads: CAISAGTGVYNSPLHF. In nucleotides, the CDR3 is TGTGCCATCAGTGCTGGGACAGGGGTCTATAATTCACCCCTCCACTTT.

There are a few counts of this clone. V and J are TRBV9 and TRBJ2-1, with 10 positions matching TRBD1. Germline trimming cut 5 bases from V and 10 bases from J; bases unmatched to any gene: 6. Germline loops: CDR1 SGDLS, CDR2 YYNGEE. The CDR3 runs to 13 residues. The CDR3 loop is CASRTGGGGEQFF. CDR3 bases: TGTGCCAGCAGGACAGGGGGCGGAGGCGAGCAGTTCTTC.

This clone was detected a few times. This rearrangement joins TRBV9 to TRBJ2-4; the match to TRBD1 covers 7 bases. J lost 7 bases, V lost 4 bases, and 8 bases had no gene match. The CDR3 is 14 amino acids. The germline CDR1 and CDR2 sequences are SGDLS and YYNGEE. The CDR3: CASSPGQVYNIQYF. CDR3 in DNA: TGTGCCAGCAGCCCAGGACAGGTTTATAACATTCAGTACTTC. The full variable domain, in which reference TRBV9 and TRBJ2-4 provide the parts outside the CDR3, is DSGVTQTPKHLITATGQRVTLRCSPRSGDLSVYWYQQSLDQGLQFLIQYYNGEERAKGNILERFSAQQFPDLHSELNLSSLELGDSALYFCASSPGQVYNIQYFGAGTRLSVL.

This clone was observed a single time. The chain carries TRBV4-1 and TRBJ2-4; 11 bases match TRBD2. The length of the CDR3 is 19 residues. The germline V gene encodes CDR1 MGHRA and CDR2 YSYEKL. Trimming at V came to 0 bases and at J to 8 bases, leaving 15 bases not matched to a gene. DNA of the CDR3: TGCGCCAGCAGCCAAGACCGGAATAGCGGGGGGGCTTACGATGACATTCAGTACTTC. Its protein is CASSQDRNSGGAYDDIQYF.